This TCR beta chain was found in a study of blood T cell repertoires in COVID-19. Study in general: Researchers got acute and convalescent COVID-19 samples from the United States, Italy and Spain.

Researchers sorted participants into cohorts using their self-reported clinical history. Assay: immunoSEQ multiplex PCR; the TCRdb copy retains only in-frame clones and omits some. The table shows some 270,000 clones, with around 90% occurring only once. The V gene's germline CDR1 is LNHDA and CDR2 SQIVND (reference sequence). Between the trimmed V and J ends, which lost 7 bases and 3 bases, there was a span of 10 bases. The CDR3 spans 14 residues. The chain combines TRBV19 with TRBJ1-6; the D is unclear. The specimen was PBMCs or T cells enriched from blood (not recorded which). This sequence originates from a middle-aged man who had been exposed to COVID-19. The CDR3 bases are TGTGCCAGTAAAGGAGGTAGCTATAATTCACCCCTCCACTTT. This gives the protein CASKGGSYNSPLHF.